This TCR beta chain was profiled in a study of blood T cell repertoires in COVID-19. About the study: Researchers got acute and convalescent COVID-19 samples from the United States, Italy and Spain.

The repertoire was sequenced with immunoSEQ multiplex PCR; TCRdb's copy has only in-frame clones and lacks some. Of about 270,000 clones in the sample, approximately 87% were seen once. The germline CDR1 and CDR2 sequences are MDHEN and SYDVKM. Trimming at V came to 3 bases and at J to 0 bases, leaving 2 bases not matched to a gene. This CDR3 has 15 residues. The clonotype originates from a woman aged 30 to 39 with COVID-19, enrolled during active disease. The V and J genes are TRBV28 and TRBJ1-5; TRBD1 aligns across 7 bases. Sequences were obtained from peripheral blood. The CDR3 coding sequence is TGTGCCAGCAGTTTCAGGGGGTATAGCAATCAGCCCCAGCATTTT. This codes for CASSFRGYSNQPQHF.